The T cell receptor (beta chain) described here comes from a study of T-cell reconstitution after alpha-beta-depleted transplantation in children. Construction of the TCRbeta library involved unique molecular identifiers. One entry per CDR3 protein results from TCRdb running MiXCR on the PCR reads. The data show 610,000 or so distinct CDR3 sequences, with roughly a quarter seen just once and around a third held by the top ten. The germline gives CDR1 KGHSH, CDR2 LQKENI. Trimming removed 6 bases at V and 3 bases at J, with 9 bases between. The CDR3 totals 13 residues. This clonotype originated in a boy in the first two years of life with Wiskott-Aldrich syndrome, due to receive a stem cell transplant. The material was PBMCs, obtained before TCRalphabeta/CD19-depleted stem cell transplant. This sequence joins TRBV18 and TRBJ1-5; D perhaps matches TRBD1 (6 bases). CDR3 coding DNA: TGTGCCAGCTCGGGGGCCTTCAATCAGCCCCAGCATTTT. This sequence encodes CASSGAFNQPQHF.